This T cell receptor (beta chain) was recovered during a study of control samples from healthy donors and cancer patients. Repertoires were generated with immunoSEQ multiplex PCR, while TCRdb's copy carries only in-frame clones and drops some. Seen here are under 200,000 clones, 94% observed once, and the top ten hold around 9.3%. CDR1 and CDR2 from the germline V gene are WSHSY and SAAADI. Trimming stripped 7 bases from V and 8 bases from J, with 17 bases between. CDR3 length equals 13 residues. The source is a middle-aged woman in good health. The chain uses TRBV10-2 and TRBJ1-1; D gene uncertain. Sample: blood. The CDR3 DNA reads TGCGCCAGCACCCCGGGGTATTTACCGGAAGCTTTCTTT. Residues: CASTPGYLPEAFF.